Listed below are T cell receptor beta chains from one sample, sequenced in a study of blood T cell repertoires in COVID-19. Sequencing was performed with immunoSEQ multiplex PCR; in TCRdb, only in-frame clones are kept and a portion is missing. This sample carries hundreds of thousands of clones, 70% to 90% of them seen once, and the ten largest clones take 3%. The sample comprised peripheral blood. These receptors originate from a woman in her 30s with COVID-19, enrolled during active disease. CDR3s include the opening cysteine and the closing phenylalanine or tryptophan. Each record gives: CDR3 length, clone size, J gene, V gene, CDR3 protein. Rows give clone size only sometimes, using once, few, many, or a class for an expanded clone.

len: 19
abundance: few
j_gene: TRBJ2-1
v_gene: TRBV7-2
CDR3aa: CASSLRILAGGYVYNEQFF

len: 15
abundance: NA
j_gene: TRBJ2-3
v_gene: TRBV7-2
CDR3aa: CASSISGGGTDTQYF

len: 13
abundance: NA
j_gene: TRBJ1-2
v_gene: TRBV7-9
CDR3aa: CASSAGPLYGYTF

len: 15
abundance: few
j_gene: TRBJ1-1
v_gene: TRBV28
CDR3aa: CASRRTGGTNTEAFF

len: 14
abundance: NA
j_gene: TRBJ2-7
v_gene: TRBV29-1
CDR3aa: CSGTTPTSSYEQYF

len: 14
abundance: NA
j_gene: TRBJ1-5
v_gene: TRBV19
CDR3aa: CASTVGQGLQPQHF

len: 15
abundance: few
j_gene: TRBJ2-7
v_gene: TRBV6-6
CDR3aa: CASSYSVSGAYEQYF

len: 13
abundance: NA
j_gene: TRBJ1-5
v_gene: TRBV19
CDR3aa: CASSNSRNQPQHF

len: 16
abundance: NA
j_gene: TRBJ2-5
v_gene: TRBV19
CDR3aa: CASSKSSGRSIKTQYF

len: 17
abundance: NA
j_gene: TRBJ2-5
v_gene: TRBV29-1
CDR3aa: CSVFSPGRGRKQETQYF